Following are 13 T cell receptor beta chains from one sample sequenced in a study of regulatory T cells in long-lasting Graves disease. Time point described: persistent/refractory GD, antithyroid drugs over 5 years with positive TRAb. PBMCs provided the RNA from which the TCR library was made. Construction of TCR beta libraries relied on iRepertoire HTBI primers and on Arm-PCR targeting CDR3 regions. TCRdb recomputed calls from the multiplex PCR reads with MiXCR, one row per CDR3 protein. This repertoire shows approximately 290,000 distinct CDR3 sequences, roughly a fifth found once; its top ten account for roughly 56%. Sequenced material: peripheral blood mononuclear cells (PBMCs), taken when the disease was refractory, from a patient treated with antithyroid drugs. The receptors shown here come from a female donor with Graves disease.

CDR3 bases: TGCGCCAGCAGCGGGGGGACAGGGGGCCCGGGAGAGACCCAGTACTTC. As protein: CASSGGTGGPGETQYF. This sequence joins TRBV5-1 and TRBJ2-5; 12 nucleotides line up with TRBD1. CDR1 SGHRS and CDR2 YFSETQ come from the germline V gene. V shed 4 bases, J shed 4 bases, and the junction held 8 bases outside the gene matches. This CDR3 has 16 residues.

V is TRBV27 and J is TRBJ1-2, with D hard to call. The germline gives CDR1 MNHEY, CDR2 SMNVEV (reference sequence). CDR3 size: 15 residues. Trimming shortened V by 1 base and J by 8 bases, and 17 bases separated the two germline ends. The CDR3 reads CASSLLVRAVGGYTF. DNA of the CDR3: TGTGCCAGCAGTTTATTGGTCAGAGCCGTTGGCGGCTACACCTTC.

This chain's CDR3 is CASSFDPLGGAELYEQYF. In nucleotides, the CDR3 is TGTGCCAGCAGTTTCGATCCGCTTGGGGGGGCGGAATTGTACGAGCAGTACTTC. This chain connects TRBV28 to TRBJ2-7, with D tentatively TRBD2 (7 bases). Germline V CDR1 and CDR2: MDHEN, SYDVKM. Trimming pared 3 bases from V and 4 bases from J, leaving 25 bases between. This CDR3 is 18 amino acids long.

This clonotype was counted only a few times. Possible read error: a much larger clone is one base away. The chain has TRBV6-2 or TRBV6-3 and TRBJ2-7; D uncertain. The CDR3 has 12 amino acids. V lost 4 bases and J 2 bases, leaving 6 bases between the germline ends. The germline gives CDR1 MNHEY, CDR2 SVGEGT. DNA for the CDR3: TGTGCCAGCAGTTTCCCCGCCTACGAGCAGTACTTC. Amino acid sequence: CASSFPAYEQYF.

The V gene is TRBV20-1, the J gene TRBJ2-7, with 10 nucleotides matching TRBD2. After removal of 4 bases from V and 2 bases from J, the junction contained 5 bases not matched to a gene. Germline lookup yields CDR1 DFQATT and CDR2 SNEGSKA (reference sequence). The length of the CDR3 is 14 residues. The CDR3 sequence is CSATGTSVAYEQYF. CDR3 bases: TGCAGTGCTACCGGGACTAGCGTGGCCTACGAGCAGTACTTC.

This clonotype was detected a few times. CDR3 region: CASSLGQGGLETQYF. For the CDR3, the DNA is TGTGCCAGCAGTCTGGGGCAGGGAGGGTTGGAGACCCAGTACTTC. V and J are TRBV6-1 and TRBJ2-5; 7 bases align to TRBD2. The CDR3 is made up of 15 amino acids. CDR1 and CDR2 (germline): MNHNS, SASEGT. Unmatched junction bases numbered 11, after V lost 5 bases and J lost 5 bases.

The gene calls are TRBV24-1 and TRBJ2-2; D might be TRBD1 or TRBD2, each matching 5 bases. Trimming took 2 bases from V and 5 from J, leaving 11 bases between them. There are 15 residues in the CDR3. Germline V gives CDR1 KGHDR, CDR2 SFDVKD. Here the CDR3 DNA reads TGTGCCACCAGTGATTATGAGGGGTTGACCGGGGAGCTGTTTTTT. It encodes CATSDYEGLTGELFF.

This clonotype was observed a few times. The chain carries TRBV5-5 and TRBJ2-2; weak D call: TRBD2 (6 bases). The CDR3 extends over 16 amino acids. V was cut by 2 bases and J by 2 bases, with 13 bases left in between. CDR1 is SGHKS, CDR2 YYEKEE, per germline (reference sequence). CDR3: CASSLGRDFNTGELFF. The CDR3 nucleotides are TGTGCCAGCAGCTTAGGCCGGGACTTTAACACCGGGGAGCTGTTTTTT.

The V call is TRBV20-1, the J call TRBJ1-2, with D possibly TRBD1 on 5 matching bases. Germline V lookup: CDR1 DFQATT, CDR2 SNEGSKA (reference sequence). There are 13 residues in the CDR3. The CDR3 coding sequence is TGCAGCGCTCCCAGCGAGGGGCCGGATGGCTACACCTTC. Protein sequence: CSAPSEGPDGYTF.

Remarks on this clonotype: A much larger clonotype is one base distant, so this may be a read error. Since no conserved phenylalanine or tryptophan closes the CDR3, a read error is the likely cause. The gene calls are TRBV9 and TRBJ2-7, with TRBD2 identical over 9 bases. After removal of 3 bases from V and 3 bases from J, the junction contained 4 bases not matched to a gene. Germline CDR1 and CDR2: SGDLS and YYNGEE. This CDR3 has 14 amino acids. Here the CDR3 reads CASSEGLANYEQYL. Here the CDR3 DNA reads TGTGCCAGCAGCGAAGGACTAGCGAACTACGAGCAGTACCTC.

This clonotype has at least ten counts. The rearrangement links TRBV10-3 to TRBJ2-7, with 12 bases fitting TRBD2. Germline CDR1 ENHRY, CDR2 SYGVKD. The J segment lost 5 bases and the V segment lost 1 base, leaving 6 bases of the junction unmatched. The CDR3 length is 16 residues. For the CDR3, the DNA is TGTGCCATCAGTGAGTATAGGACTAGCGGGAACCACGAGCAGTACTTC. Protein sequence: CAISEYRTSGNHEQYF.

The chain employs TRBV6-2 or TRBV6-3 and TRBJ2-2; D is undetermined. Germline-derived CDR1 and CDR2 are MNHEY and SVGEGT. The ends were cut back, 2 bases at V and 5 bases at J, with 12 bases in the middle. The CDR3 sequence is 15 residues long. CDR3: CASSYKWAGTGELFF. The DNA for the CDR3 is TGTGCCAGCAGTTACAAATGGGCCGGGACCGGGGAGCTGTTTTTT.

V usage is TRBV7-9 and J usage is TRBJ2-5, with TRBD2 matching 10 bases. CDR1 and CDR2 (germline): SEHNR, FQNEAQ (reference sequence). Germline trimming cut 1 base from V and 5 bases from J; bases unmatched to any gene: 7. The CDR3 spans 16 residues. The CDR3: CASSLGLAGLKETQYF. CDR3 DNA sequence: TGTGCCAGCAGCTTAGGACTAGCGGGCCTCAAGGAGACCCAGTACTTC.